Listed here are 25 T cell receptor beta chains from one sample, sequenced in a study of T cell responses to AZD1222 COVID-19 vaccine. Assay used: immunoSEQ multiplex PCR; TCRdb lists only in-frame clones, some missing. The table includes some 110,000 clones, roughly 87% detected once. Sample: peripheral blood, taken on day 0 of AZD1222 vaccination. These receptors were collected from an adult in good health.

The chain uses TRBV5-6 and TRBJ2-2; 7 bases align to TRBD2. From germline, CDR1 is SGHDT and CDR2 YYEEEE. CDR3 length: 14 residues. Germline trimming cut 4 bases from V and 4 bases from J; bases unmatched to any gene: 4. CDR3 residues: CASSGLVGTGELFF. CDR3 coding DNA: TGTGCCAGCAGCGGACTAGTAGGCACCGGGGAGCTGTTTTTT.

This chain joins TRBV12-3 or TRBV12-4 and TRBJ1-1, with D possibly being TRBD1 (5 bases). CDR3 length: 13 residues. V lost 7 bases to trimming and J lost 1 base, with 10 bases between them. The CDR3 loop is CASTLTANTEAFF. In DNA, the CDR3 is TGTGCCAGCACCTTGACAGCGAACACTGAAGCTTTCTTT.

The chain employs TRBV6-2 or TRBV6-3 and TRBJ1-1, with a weak D call TRBD1 (6 bases). V was pared by 1 base and J by 0 bases, with 12 bases between. This CDR3 contains 16 residues. Germline V lookup: CDR1 MNHEY, CDR2 SVGEGT. CDR3 amino acids: CASSYYGGPMNTEAFF. CDR3 in DNA: TGTGCCAGCAGTTACTATGGGGGGCCCATGAACACTGAAGCTTTCTTT.

The chain uses TRBV5-4 and TRBJ2-1; 7 bases line up with TRBD2. CDR3 size: 17 residues. V trimming: 0 bases; J trimming: 5 bases; junction bases outside the gene matches: 11. Germline lookup yields CDR1 SGHNT and CDR2 YYREEE (reference sequence). CDR3 amino acids: CASSLASLLGGNNEQFF. CDR3 in DNA: TGTGCCAGCAGCTTGGCCTCATTATTGGGGGGGAACAATGAGCAGTTCTTC.

The rearrangement uses TRBV5-8 and TRBJ1-6; D uncertain. The CDR3 runs to 18 residues. Trimming cost V 2 bases and J 0 bases, with 15 bases left between them. Germline CDR1 and CDR2: SGHTS and YDEGEE. This CDR3 is CASSFGTPSDSYNSPLHF. CDR3 DNA: TGTGCCAGCAGCTTTGGTACCCCGAGCGACTCCTATAATTCACCCCTCCACTTT.

The rearrangement joins TRBV5-6 to TRBJ1-5; 8 nucleotides align to TRBD1. Germline CDR1 SGHDT, CDR2 YYEEEE. V lost 0 bases and J lost 6; bases outside the gene matches: 5. The CDR3 sequence is 15 residues long. The DNA for the CDR3 is TGTGCCAGCAGCTTGGCAGGGGGCTTAATTCAGCCCCAGCATTTT. As protein: CASSLAGGLIQPQHF.

This sequence joins TRBV19 and TRBJ1-1; D is uncertain. The CDR3 is 15 amino acids. Germline V gene sequence: CDR1 LNHDA, CDR2 SQIVND (reference sequence). The germline V and J ends were trimmed by 6 bases and 1 base, with 15 bases remaining between them. The CDR3 reads CASSRGGSANTEAFF. CDR3 coding DNA: TGTGCCAGTAGCCGAGGTGGCAGTGCGAACACTGAAGCTTTCTTT. The whole variable domain, filled in from reference TRBV19 and TRBJ1-1, reads DGGITQSPKYLFRKEGQNVTLSCEQNLNHDAMYWYRQDPGQGLRLIYYSQIVNDFQKGDIAEGYSVSREKKESFPLTVTSAQKNPTAFYLCASSRGGSANTEAFFGQGTRLTVV.

The sample holds a few counts of this clone. Within the sample, other DNA sequences also encode this same CDR3. The chain employs TRBV5-1 and TRBJ2-3; D is perhaps TRBD1 or TRBD2 (5 bases each). Germline CDR1 reads SGHRS; CDR2 reads YFSETQ. Between the trimmed V and J ends, which lost 1 base and 1 base, there was a span of 10 bases. The CDR3 has 15 residues. In nucleotides, the CDR3 is TGCGCCAGCAGCTTGCGGGGCTTAGGCACAGATACGCAGTATTTT. This translates into CASSLRGLGTDTQYF.

The chain recombines TRBV27 with TRBJ1-1; 8 bases match TRBD1. The CDR3 length is 17 residues. J was trimmed by 1 base and V by 4 bases; bases with no gene match: 11. The germline V gene encodes CDR1 MNHEY and CDR2 SMNVEV (reference sequence). The CDR3, as DNA: TGTGCCAGCAGTTCCCTTGGACAGGGCGGGAAGAACACTGAAGCTTTCTTT. Protein: CASSSLGQGGKNTEAFF.

The chain couples TRBV3-1 (or the pseudogene TRBV3-2) to TRBJ2-1; a weak D match, TRBD2 (7 bases). The germline gives CDR1 LGHDT, CDR2 YNNKEL (reference sequence). This CDR3 has 19 amino acids. V gave up 0 bases and J gave up 0 bases, with 18 bases separating them. Here the CDR3 reads CASSQEGRRAGASYNEQFF. The CDR3 DNA reads TGTGCCAGCAGCCAAGAAGGGCGGCGGGCGGGGGCCTCCTACAATGAGCAGTTCTTC.

The rearrangement links TRBV18 to TRBJ2-1; no clear D gene. Germline V gene sequence: CDR1 KGHSH, CDR2 LQKENI. With 3 bases removed from V and 7 bases from J, the gap between germline ends came to 10 bases. The CDR3 has 13 amino acids. The CDR3 region has the DNA TGTGCCAGCTCACCGCAGTTTGGGAATGAGCAGTTCTTC. The encoded protein is CASSPQFGNEQFF.

V usage is TRBV4-3 and J usage is TRBJ2-3, with 7 bases identical to TRBD2. Germline V CDR1 and CDR2: LGHNA, YSLEER. The V segment lost 4 bases and the J segment 12 bases; nucleotides outside the gene matches: 13. This CDR3 spans 14 amino acids. CDR3 sequence: CASSPLGVSGVQYF. CDR3 sequence (DNA): TGCGCCAGCAGCCCCCTGGGGGTCAGCGGGGTCCAGTATTTT.

The J gene is TRBJ1-3, the V gene TRBV10-2; no reliable D call. V was trimmed by 0 bases and J by 0 bases, leaving 6 bases between them. The CDR3 runs to 15 residues. Germline loops: CDR1 WSHSY, CDR2 SAAADI. CDR3 coding DNA: TGCGCCAGCAGTGAGTCACAGTTCTCTGGAAACACCATATATTTT. Translation gives CASSESQFSGNTIYF.

V gene TRBV5-1 combines with J gene TRBJ2-1; D is perhaps TRBD1 or TRBD2 (6 bases each). Looked up from germline, CDR1 is SGHRS and CDR2 is YFSETQ. CDR3 length: 16 amino acids. V lost 5 bases, J lost 8 bases, and 23 bases lay in between. The CDR3 bases are TGCGCCAGCAGGCAGGAGGTACAGGGAGGAAAGGATGAGCAGTTCTTC. It is translated as CASRQEVQGGKDEQFF.

The chain links TRBV29-1 to TRBJ2-2; D is unclear. This CDR3 has 10 amino acids. With 7 bases removed from V and 4 bases from J, the gap between germline ends came to 4 bases. CDR1 and CDR2 (germline): SQVTM, ANQGSEA. CDR3 coding DNA: TGCAGCGACCTCACCGGGGAGCTGTTTTTT. Translating it yields CSDLTGELFF.

This CDR3 reads CASSLYWGTEAFF. In nucleotides, the CDR3 is TGTGCCAGCAGCTTATACTGGGGGACTGAAGCTTTCTTT. V is TRBV11-3 and J is TRBJ1-1; TRBD1 is a possible D gene (5 bases). The V and J ends lost 2 bases and 5 bases respectively, with 9 bases between them. Germline CDR1 is SGHNT and CDR2 is YENEEA. This CDR3 spans 13 amino acids.

This clone was recorded only once. The gene calls are TRBV4-3 and TRBJ2-1; D might be TRBD2 (6 bases). Germline values: CDR1 LGHNA, CDR2 YSLEER. V was trimmed by 0 bases and J by 7 bases, leaving 10 bases between them. The CDR3 contains 14 residues. The CDR3 DNA reads as TGCGCCAGCAGCCAAGATTTCCGGGGGAATGAGCAGTTCTTC. Translation: CASSQDFRGNEQFF.

The V gene is TRBV6-6, the J gene TRBJ1-5; possible D gene TRBD1, 6 bases. Trimming removed 6 bases at V and 4 bases at J, with 16 bases between. CDR3 length: 15 residues. Germline CDR1 and CDR2: MNHNY and SVGAGI (reference sequence). The CDR3 DNA is TGTGCCAGCAGCGAAATGGGGCAGGGGAATCAGCCCCAGCATTTT. Translation gives CASSEMGQGNQPQHF.

This clone was picked up a small number of times. The same CDR3 also results from other DNA sequences found in this sample. The chain is built from TRBV20-1 and TRBJ1-1; the D is unclear. The CDR3 is 11 amino acids. Trimming shortened V by 6 bases and J by 4 bases, and 9 bases separated the two germline ends. In germline, CDR1 is DFQATT, CDR2 SNEGSKA (reference sequence). As DNA, the CDR3 is TGCAGTGCCACCCGGGGCACTGAAGCTTTCTTT. It yields the protein CSATRGTEAFF.

The chain links TRBV9 to TRBJ2-3, with D tentatively TRBD1 (6 bases). Germline assignment: CDR1 SGDLS and CDR2 YYNGEE. The V end lost 3 bases, the J end lost 3 bases, and 8 bases lay between the germline ends. This CDR3 has 13 amino acids. CDR3 residues: CASSGGLTDTQYF. CDR3 in DNA: TGTGCCAGCAGCGGGGGGCTTACAGATACGCAGTATTTT.

The table lists this clone with many counts. The J gene is TRBJ1-1, the V gene TRBV5-1; D is perhaps TRBD1 (6 bases). Trimming removed 0 bases from V and 8 bases from J, with 14 bases in between. This CDR3 comprises 14 residues. Germline values: CDR1 SGHRS, CDR2 YFSETQ. CDR3 coding DNA: TGCGCCAGCAGCTTGGACCCCAGGGGTCTAGAAGCTTTCTTT. Protein sequence: CASSLDPRGLEAFF.

This chain links TRBV7-8 with TRBJ2-1; unclear D gene. Germline assignment: CDR1 SGHVS and CDR2 FQNEAQ. The V end lost 5 bases, the J end lost 6 bases, and 11 bases lay between the germline ends. The CDR3 consists of 13 residues. This chain's CDR3 is CASSLTASNEQFF. As DNA, the CDR3 is TGTGCCAGCAGCCTTACGGCCTCCAATGAGCAGTTCTTC.

The chain joins TRBV7-8 to TRBJ2-3, with 9 nucleotides matching TRBD2. This CDR3 is 16 amino acids long. Germline CDR1 is SGHVS and CDR2 is FQNEAQ. With V trimmed by 5 bases and J by 2 bases, 8 bases remained unmatched. The CDR3: CASSLWSGGPTDTQYF. The CDR3 bases are TGTGCCAGCAGCCTATGGAGCGGGGGGCCCACAGATACGCAGTATTTT.

The J gene is TRBJ2-7, the V gene TRBV19; a weak D match, TRBD1 (6 bases). CDR1 is LNHDA, CDR2 SQIVND, per germline (reference sequence). The CDR3 totals 13 residues. Between the trimmed V and J ends, which lost 9 bases and 0 bases, there was a span of 12 bases. The chain's CDR3 is CASALTGSYEQYF. Written as DNA, the CDR3 is TGTGCCAGCGCTTTGACAGGCTCCTACGAGCAGTACTTC.

The J gene is TRBJ2-5, the V gene TRBV11-1, with D perhaps matching TRBD1 or TRBD2 (6 bases each). Trimming shortened V by 3 bases and J by 5 bases, and 16 bases separated the two germline ends. CDR1 SGHAT and CDR2 FQDESV come from the germline V gene (reference sequence). The CDR3 extends over 15 amino acids. In DNA form, the CDR3 reads TGTGCCAGCAGCTTGGAGGGCAGGGGAGAGGAGACCCAGTACTTC. This encodes CASSLEGRGEETQYF.